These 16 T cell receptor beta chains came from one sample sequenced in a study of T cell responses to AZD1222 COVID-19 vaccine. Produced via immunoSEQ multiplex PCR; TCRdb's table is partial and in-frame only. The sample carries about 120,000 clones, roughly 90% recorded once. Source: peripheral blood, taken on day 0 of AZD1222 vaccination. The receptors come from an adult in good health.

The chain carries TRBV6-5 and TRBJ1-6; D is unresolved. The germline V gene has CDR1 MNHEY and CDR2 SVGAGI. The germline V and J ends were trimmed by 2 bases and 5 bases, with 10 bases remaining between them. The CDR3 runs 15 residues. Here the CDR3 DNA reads TGTGCCAGCAGTTACGGAGGCAGGAATAATTCACCCCTCCACTTT. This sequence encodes CASSYGGRNNSPLHF.

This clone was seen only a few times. CDR3 in DNA: TGTGCCAGCAGTTTAGGAGCGGAGCAACAGTACTTC. Its translation is CASSLGAEQQYF. The chain couples TRBV27 to TRBJ2-7, with D perhaps matching TRBD2 (5 bases). Trimming cost V 2 bases and J 10 bases, with 12 bases left between them. This CDR3 spans 12 amino acids. Germline values: CDR1 MNHEY, CDR2 SMNVEV (reference sequence).

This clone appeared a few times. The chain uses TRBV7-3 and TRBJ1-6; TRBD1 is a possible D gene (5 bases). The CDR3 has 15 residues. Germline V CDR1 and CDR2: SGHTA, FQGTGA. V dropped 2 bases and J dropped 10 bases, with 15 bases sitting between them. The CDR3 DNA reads TGTGCCAGCAGCTTAGACTCTGGGGCAGGGTCACCCCTCCACTTT. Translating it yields CASSLDSGAGSPLHF. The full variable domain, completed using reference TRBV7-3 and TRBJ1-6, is GAGVSQTPSNKVTEKGKYVELRCDPISGHTALYWYRQSLGQGPEFLIYFQGTGAADDSGLPNDRFFAVRPEGSVSTLKIQRTERGDSAVYLCASSLDSGAGSPLHFGNGTRLTVT.

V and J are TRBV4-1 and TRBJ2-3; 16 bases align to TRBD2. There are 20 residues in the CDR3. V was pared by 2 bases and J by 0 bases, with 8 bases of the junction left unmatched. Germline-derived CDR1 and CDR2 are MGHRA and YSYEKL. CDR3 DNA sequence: TGCGCCAGCAGCCAACCGGGACTAGCGGGGGGGCGCCGTAGCACAGATACGCAGTATTTT. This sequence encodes CASSQPGLAGGRRSTDTQYF.

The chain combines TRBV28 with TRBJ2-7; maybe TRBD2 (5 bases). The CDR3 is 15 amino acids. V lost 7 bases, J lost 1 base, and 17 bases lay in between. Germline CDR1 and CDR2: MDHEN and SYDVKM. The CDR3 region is CASTNPGGRSYEQYF. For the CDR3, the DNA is TGTGCCAGCACCAACCCTGGTGGGAGATCCTACGAGCAGTACTTC.

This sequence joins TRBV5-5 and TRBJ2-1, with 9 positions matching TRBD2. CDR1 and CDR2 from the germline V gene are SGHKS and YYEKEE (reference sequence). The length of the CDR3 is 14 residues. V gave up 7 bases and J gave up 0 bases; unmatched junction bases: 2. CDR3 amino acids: CASGSGSSYNEQFF. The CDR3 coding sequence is TGTGCCAGCGGTAGCGGGAGCTCCTACAATGAGCAGTTCTTC.

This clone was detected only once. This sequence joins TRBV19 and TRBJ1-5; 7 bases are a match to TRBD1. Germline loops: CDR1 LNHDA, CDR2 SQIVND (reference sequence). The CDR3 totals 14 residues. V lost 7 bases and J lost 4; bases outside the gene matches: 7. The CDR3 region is CASTSGQANQPQHF. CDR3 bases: TGTGCCAGTACTTCCGGACAGGCAAATCAGCCCCAGCATTTT.

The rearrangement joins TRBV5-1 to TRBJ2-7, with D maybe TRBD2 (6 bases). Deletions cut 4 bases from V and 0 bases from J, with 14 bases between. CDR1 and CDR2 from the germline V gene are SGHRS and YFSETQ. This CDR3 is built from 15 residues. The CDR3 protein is CASSGSGVRSYEQYF. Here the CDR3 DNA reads TGCGCCAGCAGCGGGTCGGGGGTCCGCTCCTACGAGCAGTACTTC.

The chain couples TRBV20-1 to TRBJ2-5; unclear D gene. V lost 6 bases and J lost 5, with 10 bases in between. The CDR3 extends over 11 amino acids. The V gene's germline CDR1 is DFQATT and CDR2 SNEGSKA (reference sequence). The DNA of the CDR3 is TGCAGTGCCACCCGGTCGGAGACCCAGTACTTC. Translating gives CSATRSETQYF.

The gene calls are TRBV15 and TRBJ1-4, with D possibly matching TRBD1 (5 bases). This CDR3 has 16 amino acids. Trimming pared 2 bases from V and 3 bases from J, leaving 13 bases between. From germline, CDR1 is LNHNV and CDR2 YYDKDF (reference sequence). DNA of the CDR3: TGTGCCACCAGCAGATGGGGAAGGGGAGCTAATGAAAAACTGTTTTTT. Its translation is CATSRWGRGANEKLFF. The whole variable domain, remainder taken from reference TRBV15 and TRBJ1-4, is DAMVIQNPRYQVTQFGKPVTLSCSQTLNHNVMYWYQQKSSQAPKLLFHYYDKDFNNEADTPDNFQSRRPNTSFCFLDIRSPGLGDTAMYLCATSRWGRGANEKLFFGSGTQLSVL.

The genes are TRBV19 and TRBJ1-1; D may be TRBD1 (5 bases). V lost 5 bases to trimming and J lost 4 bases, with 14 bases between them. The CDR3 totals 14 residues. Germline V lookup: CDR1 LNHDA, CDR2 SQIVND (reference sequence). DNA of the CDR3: TGTGCCAGTAGTGCCTCTGGTGGGACCACTGAAGCTTTCTTT. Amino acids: CASSASGGTTEAFF.

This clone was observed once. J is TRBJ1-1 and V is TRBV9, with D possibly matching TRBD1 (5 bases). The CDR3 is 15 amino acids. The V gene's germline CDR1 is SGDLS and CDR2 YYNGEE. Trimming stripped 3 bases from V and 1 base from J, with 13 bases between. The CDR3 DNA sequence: TGTGCCAGCAGCGGTACCGGGACGGCGAACACTGAAGCTTTCTTT. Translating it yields CASSGTGTANTEAFF.

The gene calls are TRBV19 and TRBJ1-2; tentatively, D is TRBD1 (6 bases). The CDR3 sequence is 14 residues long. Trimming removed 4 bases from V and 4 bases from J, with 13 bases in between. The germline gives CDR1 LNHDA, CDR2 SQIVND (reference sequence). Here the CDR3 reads CASSTGGQLYGYTF. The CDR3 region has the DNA TGTGCCAGTAGTACGGGCGGACAGCTCTATGGCTACACCTTC.

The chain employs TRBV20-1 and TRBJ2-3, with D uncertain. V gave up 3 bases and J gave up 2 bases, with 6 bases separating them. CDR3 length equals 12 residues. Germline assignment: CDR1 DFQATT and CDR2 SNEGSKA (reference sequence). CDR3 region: CSASGNTDTQYF. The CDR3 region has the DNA TGCAGTGCTAGTGGGAACACAGATACGCAGTATTTT.

Here the CDR3 DNA reads TGTGCCAGCAGCTCCGGCCCAGGGGGGACAAATAGCAATCAGCCCCAGCATTTT. It is translated as CASSSGPGGTNSNQPQHF. The V call is TRBV7-6, the J call TRBJ1-5, with 7 positions matching TRBD1. V shed 4 bases, J shed 0 bases, and the junction held 12 bases outside the gene matches. CDR1 and CDR2 (germline): SGHVS, FNYEAQ. This CDR3 comprises 18 residues.

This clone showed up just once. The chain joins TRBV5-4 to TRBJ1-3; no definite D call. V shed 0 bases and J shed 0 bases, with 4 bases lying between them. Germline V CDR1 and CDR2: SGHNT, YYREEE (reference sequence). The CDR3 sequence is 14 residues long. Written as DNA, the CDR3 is TGTGCCAGCAGCTTGGATCCCTCTGGAAACACCATATATTTT. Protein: CASSLDPSGNTIYF.